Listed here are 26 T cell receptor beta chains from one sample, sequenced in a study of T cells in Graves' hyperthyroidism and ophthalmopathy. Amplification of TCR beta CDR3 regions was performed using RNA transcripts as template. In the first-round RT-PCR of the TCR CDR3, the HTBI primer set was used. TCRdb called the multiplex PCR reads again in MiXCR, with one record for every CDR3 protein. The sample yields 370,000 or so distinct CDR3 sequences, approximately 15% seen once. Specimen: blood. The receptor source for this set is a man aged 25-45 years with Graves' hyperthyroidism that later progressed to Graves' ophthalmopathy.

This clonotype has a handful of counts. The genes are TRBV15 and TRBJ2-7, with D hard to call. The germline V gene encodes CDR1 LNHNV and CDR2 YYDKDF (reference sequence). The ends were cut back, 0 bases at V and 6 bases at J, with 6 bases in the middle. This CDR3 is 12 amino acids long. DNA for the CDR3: TGTGCCACCAGCAGAGATTTTCGCGAGCAGTACTTC. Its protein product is CATSRDFREQYF.

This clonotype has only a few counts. The CDR3 region has the DNA TGTGCCAGCAGTCAAACTAGCGGGGGAACCACAGATACGCAGTATTTT. Its translation: CASSQTSGGTTDTQYF. The chain links TRBV28 to TRBJ2-3; 11 nucleotides align to TRBD2. V was clipped by 5 bases and J by 2 bases; unmatched bases: 6. CDR1 is MDHEN, CDR2 SYDVKM, per germline. The CDR3 sequence is 16 residues long. Full variable domain (rest looked up from reference TRBV28 and TRBJ2-3): DVKVTQSSRYLVKRTGEKVFLECVQDMDHENMFWYRQDPGLGLRLIYFSYDVKMKEKGDIPEGYSVSREKKERFSLILESASTNQTSMYLCASSQTSGGTTDTQYFGPGTRLTVL.

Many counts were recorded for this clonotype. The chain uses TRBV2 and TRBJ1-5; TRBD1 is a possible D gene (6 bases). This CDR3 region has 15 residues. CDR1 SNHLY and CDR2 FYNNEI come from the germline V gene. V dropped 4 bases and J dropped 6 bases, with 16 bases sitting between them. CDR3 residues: CASSAGRGSGQPQHF. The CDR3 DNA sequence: TGTGCCAGCAGTGCTGGCAGGGGTTCGGGTCAGCCCCAGCATTTT.

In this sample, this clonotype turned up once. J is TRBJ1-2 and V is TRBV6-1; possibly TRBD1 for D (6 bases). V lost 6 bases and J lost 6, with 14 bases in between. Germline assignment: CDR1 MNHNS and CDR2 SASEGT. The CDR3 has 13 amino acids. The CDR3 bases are TGTGCCAGCAGAACAGGGACGGAAAATGGCTACACCTTC. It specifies CASRTGTENGYTF.

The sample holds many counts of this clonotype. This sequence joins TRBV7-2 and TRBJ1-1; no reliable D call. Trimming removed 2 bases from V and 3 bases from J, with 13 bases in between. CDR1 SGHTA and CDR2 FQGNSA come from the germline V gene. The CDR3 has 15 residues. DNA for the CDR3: TGTGCCAGCAGCTTACTCGACTTTAGAGACACTGAAGCTTTCTTT. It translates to CASSLLDFRDTEAFF.

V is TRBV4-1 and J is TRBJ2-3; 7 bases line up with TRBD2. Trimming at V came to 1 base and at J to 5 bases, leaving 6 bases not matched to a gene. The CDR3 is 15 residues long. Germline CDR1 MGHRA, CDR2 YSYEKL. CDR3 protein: CASSQVKRGLDTQYF. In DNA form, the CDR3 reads TGCGCCAGCAGCCAAGTAAAGCGGGGTTTAGATACGCAGTATTTT.

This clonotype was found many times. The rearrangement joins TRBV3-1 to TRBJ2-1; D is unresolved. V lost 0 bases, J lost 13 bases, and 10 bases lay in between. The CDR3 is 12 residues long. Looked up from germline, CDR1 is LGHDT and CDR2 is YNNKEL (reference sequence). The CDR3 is CASSQEGLTQFF. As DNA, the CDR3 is TGTGCCAGCAGCCAAGAGGGATTGACCCAGTTCTTC.

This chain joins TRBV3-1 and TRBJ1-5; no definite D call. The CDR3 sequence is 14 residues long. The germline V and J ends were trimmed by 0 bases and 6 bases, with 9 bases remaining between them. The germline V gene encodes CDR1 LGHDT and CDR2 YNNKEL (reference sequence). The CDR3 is CASSQDTNPQPQHF. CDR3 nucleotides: TGTGCCAGCAGCCAAGACACTAACCCTCAGCCCCAGCATTTT.

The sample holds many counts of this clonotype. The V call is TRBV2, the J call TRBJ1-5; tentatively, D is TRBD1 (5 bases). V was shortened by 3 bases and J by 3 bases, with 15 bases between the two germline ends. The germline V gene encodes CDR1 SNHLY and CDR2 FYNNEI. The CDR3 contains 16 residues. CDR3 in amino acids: CASSDPGLGNNQPQHF. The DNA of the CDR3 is TGTGCCAGCAGTGACCCAGGGTTAGGTAACAATCAGCCCCAGCATTTT.

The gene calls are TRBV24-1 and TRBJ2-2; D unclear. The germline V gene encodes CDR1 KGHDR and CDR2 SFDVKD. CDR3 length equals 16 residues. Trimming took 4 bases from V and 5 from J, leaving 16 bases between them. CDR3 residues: CATSDPGLPGTGELFF. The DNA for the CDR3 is TGTGCCACCAGTGACCCCGGGCTCCCGGGTACCGGGGAGCTGTTTTTT.

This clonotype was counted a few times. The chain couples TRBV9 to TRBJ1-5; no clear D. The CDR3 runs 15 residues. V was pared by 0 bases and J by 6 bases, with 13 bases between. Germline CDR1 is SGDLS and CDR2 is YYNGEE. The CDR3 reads CASSVGVEHGQPQHF. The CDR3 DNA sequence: TGTGCCAGCAGCGTAGGTGTGGAGCACGGTCAGCCCCAGCATTTT.

The CDR3 DNA is TGTGCCAGCAGCCCAGCGGGACAGGGGAGCACCGGGGAGACCCAGTACTTC. Translating gives CASSPAGQGSTGETQYF. The chain joins TRBV7-9 to TRBJ2-5, with 10 positions matching TRBD1. CDR1 is SEHNR and CDR2 is FQNEAQ in the germline V gene (reference sequence). The CDR3 covers 17 residues. V lost 5 bases, J lost 5 bases, and 14 bases stayed unmatched.

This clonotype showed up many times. The CDR3 nucleotides read TGTGCCAGCTCACCGACTGACATCCATGAGCAGTTCTTC. Translation: CASSPTDIHEQFF. The genes are TRBV18 and TRBJ2-1; D is unclear. The CDR3 covers 13 residues. Looked up from germline, CDR1 is KGHSH and CDR2 is LQKENI. Trimming shortened V by 3 bases and J by 8 bases, and 11 bases separated the two germline ends.

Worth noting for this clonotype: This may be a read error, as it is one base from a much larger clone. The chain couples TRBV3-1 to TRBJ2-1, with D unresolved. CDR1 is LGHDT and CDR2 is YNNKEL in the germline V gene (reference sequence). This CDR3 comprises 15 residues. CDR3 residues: CASSQRRSSYNEHFF. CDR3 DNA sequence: TGTGCCAGCAGCCAGAGACGTAGCTCCTACAATGAGCACTTCTTC.

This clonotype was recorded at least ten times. The DNA for the CDR3 is TGTGCCAGCAGTGAAGGGACAGTTCTCTACGAGCAGTACTTC. Translation gives CASSEGTVLYEQYF. The chain recombines TRBV6-1 with TRBJ2-7; perhaps TRBD1 as D (6 bases). Trimming cost V 1 base and J 3 bases, with 10 bases left between them. Per germline, CDR1 MNHNS and CDR2 SASEGT. This CDR3 is 14 amino acids long.

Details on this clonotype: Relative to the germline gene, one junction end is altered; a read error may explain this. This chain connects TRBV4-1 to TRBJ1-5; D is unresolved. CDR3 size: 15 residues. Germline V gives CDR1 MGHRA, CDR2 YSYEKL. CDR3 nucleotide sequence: TGCGCCAGCAGCCAAGTTGTGGGGAGCAATCGGCCCCAGCATTTT. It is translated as CASSQVVGSNRPQHF.

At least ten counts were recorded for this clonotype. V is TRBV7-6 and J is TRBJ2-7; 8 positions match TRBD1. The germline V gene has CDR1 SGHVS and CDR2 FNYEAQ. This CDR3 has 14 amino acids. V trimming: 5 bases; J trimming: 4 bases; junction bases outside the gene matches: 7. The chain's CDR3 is CASSPDRGKYEQYF. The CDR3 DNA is TGTGCCAGCAGCCCAGACAGGGGAAAATACGAGCAGTACTTC.

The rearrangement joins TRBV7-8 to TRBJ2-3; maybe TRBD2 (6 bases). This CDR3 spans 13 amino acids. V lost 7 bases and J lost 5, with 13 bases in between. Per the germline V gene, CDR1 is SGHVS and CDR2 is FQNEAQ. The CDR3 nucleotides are TGTGCCAGCACACTAGCCGGGAAAGATACGCAGTATTTT. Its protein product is CASTLAGKDTQYF.

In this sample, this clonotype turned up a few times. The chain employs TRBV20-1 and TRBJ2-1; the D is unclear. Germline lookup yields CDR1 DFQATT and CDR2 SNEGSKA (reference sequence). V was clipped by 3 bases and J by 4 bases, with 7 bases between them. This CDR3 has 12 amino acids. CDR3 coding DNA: TGCAGTGCTAGTACCTATTACAATGAGCAGTTCTTC. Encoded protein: CSASTYYNEQFF.

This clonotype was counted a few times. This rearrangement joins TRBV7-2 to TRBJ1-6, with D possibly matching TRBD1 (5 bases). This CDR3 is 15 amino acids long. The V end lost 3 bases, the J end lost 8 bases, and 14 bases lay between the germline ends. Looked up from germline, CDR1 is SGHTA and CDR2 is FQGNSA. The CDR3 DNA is TGTGCCAGCAGCTTTACAGGCATCGGGGATTCACCCCTCCACTTT. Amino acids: CASSFTGIGDSPLHF.

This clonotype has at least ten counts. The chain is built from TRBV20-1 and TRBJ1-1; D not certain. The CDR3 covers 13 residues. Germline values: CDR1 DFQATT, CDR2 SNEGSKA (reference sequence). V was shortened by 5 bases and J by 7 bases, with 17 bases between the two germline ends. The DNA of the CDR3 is TGCAGTGCTCTGTTGGTTCATTGGGGTGAAGCTTTCTTT. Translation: CSALLVHWGEAFF.

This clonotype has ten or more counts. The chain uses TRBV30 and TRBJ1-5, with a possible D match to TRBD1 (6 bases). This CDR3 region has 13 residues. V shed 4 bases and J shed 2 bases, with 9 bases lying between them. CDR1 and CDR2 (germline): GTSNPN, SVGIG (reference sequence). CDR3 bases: TGTGCCTGGACCAAGGGGGGCAATCAGCCCCAGCATTTT. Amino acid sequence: CAWTKGGNQPQHF.

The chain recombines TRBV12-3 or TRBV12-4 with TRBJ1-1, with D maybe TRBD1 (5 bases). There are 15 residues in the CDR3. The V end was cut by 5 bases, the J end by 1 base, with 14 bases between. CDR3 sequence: CASSRTNRGNTEAFF. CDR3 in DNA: TGTGCCAGCAGTCGGACAAATAGGGGGAACACTGAAGCTTTCTTT.

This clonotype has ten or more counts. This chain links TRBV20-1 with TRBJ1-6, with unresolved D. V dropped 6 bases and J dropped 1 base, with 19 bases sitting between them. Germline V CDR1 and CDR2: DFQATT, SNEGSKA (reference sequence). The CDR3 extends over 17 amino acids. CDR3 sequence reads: CSAGVRLGGSYNSPLHF. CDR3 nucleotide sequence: TGCAGTGCCGGGGTCAGGCTCGGAGGGTCCTATAATTCACCCCTCCACTTT.

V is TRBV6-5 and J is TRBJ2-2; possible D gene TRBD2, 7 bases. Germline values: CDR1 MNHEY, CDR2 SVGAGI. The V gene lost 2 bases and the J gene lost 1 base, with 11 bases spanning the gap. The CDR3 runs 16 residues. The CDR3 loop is CASSYGGGQNTGELFF. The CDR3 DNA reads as TGTGCCAGCAGTTACGGGGGGGGGCAGAACACCGGGGAGCTGTTTTTT.

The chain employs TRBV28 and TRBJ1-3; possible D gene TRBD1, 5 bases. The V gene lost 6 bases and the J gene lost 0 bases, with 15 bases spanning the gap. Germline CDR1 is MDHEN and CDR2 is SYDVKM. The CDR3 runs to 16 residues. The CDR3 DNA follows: TGTGCCAGCAGCACTCCCTTAGACAGCTCTGGAAACACCATATATTTT. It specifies CASSTPLDSSGNTIYF.